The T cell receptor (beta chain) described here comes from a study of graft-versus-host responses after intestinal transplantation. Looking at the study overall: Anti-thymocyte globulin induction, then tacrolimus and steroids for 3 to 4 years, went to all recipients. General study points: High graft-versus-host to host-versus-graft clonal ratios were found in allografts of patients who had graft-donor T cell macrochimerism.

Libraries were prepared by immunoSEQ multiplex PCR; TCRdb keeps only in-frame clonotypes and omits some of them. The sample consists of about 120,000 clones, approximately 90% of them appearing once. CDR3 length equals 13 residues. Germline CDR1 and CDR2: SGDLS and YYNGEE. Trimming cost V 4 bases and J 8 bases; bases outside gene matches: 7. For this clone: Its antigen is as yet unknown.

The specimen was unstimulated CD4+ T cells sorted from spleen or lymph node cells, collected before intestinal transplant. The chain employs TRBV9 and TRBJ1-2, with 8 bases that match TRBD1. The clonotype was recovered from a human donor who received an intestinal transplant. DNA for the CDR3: TGTGCCAGCAGCCTGCAGGGGGCTGGCGGCTACACCTTC. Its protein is CASSLQGAGGYTF. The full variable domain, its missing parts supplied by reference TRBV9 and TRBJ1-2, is DSGVTQTPKHLITATGQRVTLRCSPRSGDLSVYWYQQSLDQGLQFLIQYYNGEERAKGNILERFSAQQFPDLHSELNLSSLELGDSALYFCASSLQGAGGYTFGSGTRLTVV.